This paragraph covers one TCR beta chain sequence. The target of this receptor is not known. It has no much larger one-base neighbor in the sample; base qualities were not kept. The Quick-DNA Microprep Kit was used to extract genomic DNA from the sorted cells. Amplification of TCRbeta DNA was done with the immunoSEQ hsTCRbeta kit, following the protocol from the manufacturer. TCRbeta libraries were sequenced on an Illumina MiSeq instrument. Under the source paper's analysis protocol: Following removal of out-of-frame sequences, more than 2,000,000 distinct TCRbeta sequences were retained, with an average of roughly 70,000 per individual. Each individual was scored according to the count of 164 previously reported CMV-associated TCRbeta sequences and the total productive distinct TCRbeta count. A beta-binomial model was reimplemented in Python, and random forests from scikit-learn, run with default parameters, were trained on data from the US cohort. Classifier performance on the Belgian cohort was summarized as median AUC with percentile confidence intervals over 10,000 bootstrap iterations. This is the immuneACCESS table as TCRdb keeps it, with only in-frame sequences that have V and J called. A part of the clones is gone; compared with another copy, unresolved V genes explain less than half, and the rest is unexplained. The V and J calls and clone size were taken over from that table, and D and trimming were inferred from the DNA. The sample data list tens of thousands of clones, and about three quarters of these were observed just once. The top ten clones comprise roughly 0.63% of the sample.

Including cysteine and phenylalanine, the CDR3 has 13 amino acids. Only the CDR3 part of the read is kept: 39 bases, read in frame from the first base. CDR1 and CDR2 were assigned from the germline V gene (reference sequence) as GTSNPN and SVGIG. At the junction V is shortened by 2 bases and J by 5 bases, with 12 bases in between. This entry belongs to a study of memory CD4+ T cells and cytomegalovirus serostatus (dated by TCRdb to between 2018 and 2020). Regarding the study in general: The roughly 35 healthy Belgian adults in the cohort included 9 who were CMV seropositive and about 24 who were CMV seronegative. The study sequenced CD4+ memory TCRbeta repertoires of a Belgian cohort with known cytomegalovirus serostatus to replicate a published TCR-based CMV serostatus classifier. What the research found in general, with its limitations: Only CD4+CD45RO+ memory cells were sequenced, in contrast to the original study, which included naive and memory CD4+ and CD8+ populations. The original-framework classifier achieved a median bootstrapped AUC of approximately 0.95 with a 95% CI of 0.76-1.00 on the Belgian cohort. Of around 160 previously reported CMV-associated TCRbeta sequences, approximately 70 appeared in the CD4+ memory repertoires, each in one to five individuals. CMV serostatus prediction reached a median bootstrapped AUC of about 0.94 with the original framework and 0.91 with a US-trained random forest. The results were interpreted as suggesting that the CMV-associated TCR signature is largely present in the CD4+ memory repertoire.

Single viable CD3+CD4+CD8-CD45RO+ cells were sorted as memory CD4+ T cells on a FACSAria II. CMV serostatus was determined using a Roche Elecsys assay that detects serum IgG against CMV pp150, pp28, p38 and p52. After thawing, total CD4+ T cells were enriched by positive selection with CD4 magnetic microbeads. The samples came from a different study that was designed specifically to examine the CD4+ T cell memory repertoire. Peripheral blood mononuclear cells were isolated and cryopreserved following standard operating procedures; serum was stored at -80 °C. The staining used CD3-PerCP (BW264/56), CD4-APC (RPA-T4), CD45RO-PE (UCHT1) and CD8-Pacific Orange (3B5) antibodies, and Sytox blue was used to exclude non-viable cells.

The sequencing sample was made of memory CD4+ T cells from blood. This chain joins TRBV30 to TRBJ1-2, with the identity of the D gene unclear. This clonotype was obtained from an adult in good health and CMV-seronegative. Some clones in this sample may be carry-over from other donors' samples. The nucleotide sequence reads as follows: TGTGCCTGGAGTTCCCACGGGAAATATGGCTACACCTTC. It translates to CAWSSHGKYGYTF.